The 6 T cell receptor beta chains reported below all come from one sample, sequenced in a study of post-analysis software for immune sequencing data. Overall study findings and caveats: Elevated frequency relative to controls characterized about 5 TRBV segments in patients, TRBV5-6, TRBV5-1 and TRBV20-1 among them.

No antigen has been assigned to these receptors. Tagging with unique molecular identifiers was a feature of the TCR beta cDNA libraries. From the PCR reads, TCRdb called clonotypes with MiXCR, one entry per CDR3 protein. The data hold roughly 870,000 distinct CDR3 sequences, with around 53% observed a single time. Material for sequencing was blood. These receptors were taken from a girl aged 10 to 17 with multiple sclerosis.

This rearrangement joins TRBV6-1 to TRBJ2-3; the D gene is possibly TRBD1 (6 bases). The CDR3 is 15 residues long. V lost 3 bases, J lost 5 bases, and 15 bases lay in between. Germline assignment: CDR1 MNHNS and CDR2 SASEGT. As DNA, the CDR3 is TGTGCCAGCAGTGACTATGATCACAGGGTAGATACGCAGTATTTT. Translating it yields CASSDYDHRVDTQYF.

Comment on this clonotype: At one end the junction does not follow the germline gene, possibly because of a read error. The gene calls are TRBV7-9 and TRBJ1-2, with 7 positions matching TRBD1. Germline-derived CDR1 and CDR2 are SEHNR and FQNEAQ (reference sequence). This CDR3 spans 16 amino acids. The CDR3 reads CASSLGDQQGWYGYTF. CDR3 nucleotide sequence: TGTGCCAGCAGCTTAGGGGACCAACAGGGGTGGTATGGTTACACCTTC.

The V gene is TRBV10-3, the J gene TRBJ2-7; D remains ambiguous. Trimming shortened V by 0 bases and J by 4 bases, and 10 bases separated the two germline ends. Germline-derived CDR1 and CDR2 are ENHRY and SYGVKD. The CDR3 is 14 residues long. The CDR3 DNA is TGTGCCATCAGTGAGTCGGTCAGATTATACGAGCAGTACTTC. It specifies CAISESVRLYEQYF.

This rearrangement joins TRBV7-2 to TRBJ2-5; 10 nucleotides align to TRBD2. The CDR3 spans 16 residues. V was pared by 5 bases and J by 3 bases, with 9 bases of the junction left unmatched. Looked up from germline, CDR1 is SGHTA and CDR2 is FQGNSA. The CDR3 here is CASSPTLAGVKETQYF. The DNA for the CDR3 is TGTGCCAGCAGCCCTACCCTAGCGGGGGTTAAAGAGACCCAGTACTTC.

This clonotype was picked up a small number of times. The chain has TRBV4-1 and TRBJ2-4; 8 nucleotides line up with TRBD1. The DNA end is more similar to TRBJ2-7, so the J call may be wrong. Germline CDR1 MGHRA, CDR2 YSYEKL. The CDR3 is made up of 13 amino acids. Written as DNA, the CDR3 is TGCGCCAGCAAAAGACAGGGGACCTACGAGCAGTACTTC. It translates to CASKRQGTYEQYF.

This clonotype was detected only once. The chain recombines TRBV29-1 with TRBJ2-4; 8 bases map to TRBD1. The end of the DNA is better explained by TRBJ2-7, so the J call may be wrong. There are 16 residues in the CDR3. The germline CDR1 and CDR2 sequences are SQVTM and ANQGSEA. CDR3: CSVDLRDRQNNYEQYF. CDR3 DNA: TGCAGCGTTGACCTCCGGGACAGGCAAAACAACTACGAGCAGTACTTC.